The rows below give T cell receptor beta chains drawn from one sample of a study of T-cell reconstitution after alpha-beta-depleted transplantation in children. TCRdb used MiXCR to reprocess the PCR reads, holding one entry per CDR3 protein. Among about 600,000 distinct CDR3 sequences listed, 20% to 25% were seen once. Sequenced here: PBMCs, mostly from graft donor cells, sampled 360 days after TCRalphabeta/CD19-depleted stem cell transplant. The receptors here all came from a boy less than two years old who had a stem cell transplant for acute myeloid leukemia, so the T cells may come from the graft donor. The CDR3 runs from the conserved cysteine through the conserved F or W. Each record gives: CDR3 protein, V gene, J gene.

CDR3aa: CASSPPPLTQYF
v_gene: TRBV6-4
j_gene: TRBJ2-5

CDR3aa: CASLWTGGVDYEQYF
v_gene: TRBV2
j_gene: TRBJ2-7

CDR3aa: CSAGLAGFDNEQFF
v_gene: TRBV20-1
j_gene: TRBJ2-1

CDR3aa: CASKRGGSTYEQYF
v_gene: TRBV25-1
j_gene: TRBJ2-7

CDR3aa: CASSPDEGEQYF
v_gene: TRBV11-2
j_gene: TRBJ2-7

CDR3aa: CASSVAWSGQTYNEQFF
v_gene: TRBV9
j_gene: TRBJ2-1

CDR3aa: CASSSIGRSNTGELFF
v_gene: TRBV6-5
j_gene: TRBJ2-2

CDR3aa: CASSFDGANYGYTF
v_gene: TRBV5-5
j_gene: TRBJ1-2

CDR3aa: CASSQGVIEAFF
v_gene: TRBV3-1
j_gene: TRBJ1-1

CDR3aa: CSVGPLRDTEAFF
v_gene: TRBV29-1
j_gene: TRBJ1-1

CDR3aa: CSARKETQYF
v_gene: TRBV20-1
j_gene: TRBJ2-5

CDR3aa: CASSRPGRDNEQFF
v_gene: TRBV12-3/TRBV12-4
j_gene: TRBJ2-1

CDR3aa: CSARDSAGWGEKLFF
v_gene: TRBV20-1
j_gene: TRBJ1-4

CDR3aa: CSASLRATQPQHF
v_gene: TRBV20-1
j_gene: TRBJ1-5

CDR3aa: CSAYRAGQPQHF
v_gene: TRBV20-1
j_gene: TRBJ1-5

CDR3aa: CATSRDQGARTEAFF
v_gene: TRBV15
j_gene: TRBJ1-1

CDR3aa: CASSVESGRGVLTF
v_gene: TRBV9
j_gene: TRBJ2-6

CDR3aa: CASSLEVTDTGELFF
v_gene: TRBV7-8
j_gene: TRBJ2-2

CDR3aa: CASGRGTIQETQYF
v_gene: TRBV6-1
j_gene: TRBJ2-5

CDR3aa: CASSLDYGSLGYGYTF
v_gene: TRBV5-1
j_gene: TRBJ1-2

CDR3aa: CASSFRGYGSEQYF
v_gene: TRBV11-2
j_gene: TRBJ2-7

CDR3aa: CASNLGGLLGYHNEQFF
v_gene: TRBV5-1
j_gene: TRBJ2-1

CDR3aa: CSARDEGDTEAFF
v_gene: TRBV20-1
j_gene: TRBJ1-1

CDR3aa: CASSYGDRGREQYF
v_gene: TRBV6-5
j_gene: TRBJ2-7

CDR3aa: CASSLASTGWAYEQYF
v_gene: TRBV12-3/TRBV12-4
j_gene: TRBJ2-7

CDR3aa: CASSLGGRSEQYF
v_gene: TRBV18
j_gene: TRBJ2-7

CDR3aa: CASSFSTNTEAFF
v_gene: TRBV12-3/TRBV12-4
j_gene: TRBJ1-1

CDR3aa: CASGIGGNYGYTF
v_gene: TRBV6-5
j_gene: TRBJ1-2

CDR3aa: CSADRDRGFRATEAFF
v_gene: TRBV20-1
j_gene: TRBJ1-1

CDR3aa: CASSLEPVSNVLTF
v_gene: TRBV5-1
j_gene: TRBJ2-6

CDR3aa: CASRLGENTEAFF
v_gene: TRBV12-3/TRBV12-4
j_gene: TRBJ1-1

CDR3aa: CATSEPTGNNQPQHF
v_gene: TRBV24-1
j_gene: TRBJ1-5

CDR3aa: CASSLKTGGENYGYTF
v_gene: TRBV5-1
j_gene: TRBJ1-2

CDR3aa: CSASEIGTGTVRSYEQYF
v_gene: TRBV20-1
j_gene: TRBJ2-7

CDR3aa: CASSYGTSSAKNIQYF
v_gene: TRBV6-2/TRBV6-3
j_gene: TRBJ2-4

CDR3aa: CASSLALSVSTDTQYF
v_gene: TRBV7-2
j_gene: TRBJ2-3

CDR3aa: CATSASDRILTDTQYF
v_gene: TRBV24-1
j_gene: TRBJ2-3

CDR3aa: CASSLRERNTEAFF
v_gene: TRBV12-3/TRBV12-4
j_gene: TRBJ1-1

CDR3aa: CASSRGGPRTDTQYF
v_gene: TRBV7-9
j_gene: TRBJ2-3

CDR3aa: CASSSSPSTDTQYF
v_gene: TRBV7-8
j_gene: TRBJ2-3

CDR3aa: CASSYSTLHSLNTEAFF
v_gene: TRBV6-5
j_gene: TRBJ1-1

CDR3aa: CSASDRGQGANVLTF
v_gene: TRBV20-1
j_gene: TRBJ2-6

CDR3aa: CASSSLGSGLTGELFF
v_gene: TRBV5-1
j_gene: TRBJ2-2

CDR3aa: CSARETGSNTEAFF
v_gene: TRBV20-1
j_gene: TRBJ1-1

CDR3aa: CSARVTGGQETQYF
v_gene: TRBV20-1
j_gene: TRBJ2-5

CDR3aa: CASSPRTGSYTEAFF
v_gene: TRBV7-2
j_gene: TRBJ1-1

CDR3aa: CASSFRTGSQAFF
v_gene: TRBV6-2/TRBV6-3
j_gene: TRBJ1-1

CDR3aa: CATLRTVSYEQYF
v_gene: TRBV6-6
j_gene: TRBJ2-7